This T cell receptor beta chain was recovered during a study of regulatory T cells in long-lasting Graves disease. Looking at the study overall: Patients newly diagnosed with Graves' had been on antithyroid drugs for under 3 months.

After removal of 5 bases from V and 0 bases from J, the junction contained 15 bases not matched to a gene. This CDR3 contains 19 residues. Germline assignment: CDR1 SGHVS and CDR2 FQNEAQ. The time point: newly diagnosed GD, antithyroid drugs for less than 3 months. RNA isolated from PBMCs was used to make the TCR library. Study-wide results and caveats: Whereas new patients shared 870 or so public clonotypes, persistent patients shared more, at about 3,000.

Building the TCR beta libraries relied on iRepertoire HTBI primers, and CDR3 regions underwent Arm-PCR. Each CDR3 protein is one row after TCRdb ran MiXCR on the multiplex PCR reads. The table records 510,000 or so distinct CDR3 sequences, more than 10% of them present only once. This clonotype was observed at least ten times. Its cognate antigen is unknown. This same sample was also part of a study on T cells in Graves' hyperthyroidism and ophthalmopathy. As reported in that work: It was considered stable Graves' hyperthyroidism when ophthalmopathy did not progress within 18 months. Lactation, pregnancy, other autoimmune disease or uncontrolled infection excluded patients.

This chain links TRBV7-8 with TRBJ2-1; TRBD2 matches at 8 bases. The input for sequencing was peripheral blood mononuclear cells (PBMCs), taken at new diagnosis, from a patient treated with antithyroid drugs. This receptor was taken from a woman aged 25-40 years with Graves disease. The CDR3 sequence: CASSPRMTSAFASYNEQFF. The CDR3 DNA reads TGTGCCAGCAGCCCTAGGATGACTAGCGCCTTCGCCTCCTACAATGAGCAGTTCTTC. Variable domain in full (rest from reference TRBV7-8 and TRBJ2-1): GAGVSQSPRYKVAKRGQDVALRCDPISGHVSLFWYQQALGQGPEFLTYFQNEAQLDKSGLPSDRFFAERPEGSVSTLKIQRTQQEDSAVYLCASSPRMTSAFASYNEQFFGPGTRLTVL.